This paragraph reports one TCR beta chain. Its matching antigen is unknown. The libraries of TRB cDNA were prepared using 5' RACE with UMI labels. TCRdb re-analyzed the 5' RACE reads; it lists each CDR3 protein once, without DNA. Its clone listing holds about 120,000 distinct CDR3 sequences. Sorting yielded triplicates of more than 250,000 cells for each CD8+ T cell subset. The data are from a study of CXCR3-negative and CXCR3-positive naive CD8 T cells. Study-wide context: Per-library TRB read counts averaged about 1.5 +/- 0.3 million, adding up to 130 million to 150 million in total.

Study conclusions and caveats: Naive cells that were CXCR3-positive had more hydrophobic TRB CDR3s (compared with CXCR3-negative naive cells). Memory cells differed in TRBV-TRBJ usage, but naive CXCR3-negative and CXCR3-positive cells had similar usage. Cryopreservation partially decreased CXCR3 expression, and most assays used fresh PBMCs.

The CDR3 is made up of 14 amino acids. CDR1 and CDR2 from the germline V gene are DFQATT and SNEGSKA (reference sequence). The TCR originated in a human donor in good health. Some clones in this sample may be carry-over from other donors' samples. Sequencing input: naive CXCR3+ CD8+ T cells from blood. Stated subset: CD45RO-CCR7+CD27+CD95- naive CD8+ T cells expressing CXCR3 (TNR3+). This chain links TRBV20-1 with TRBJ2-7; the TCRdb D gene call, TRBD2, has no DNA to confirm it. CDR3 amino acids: CSATSLGPAYEQYF.